The clone carrying this TCR beta chain was found once. Per the original methods: Amplification of reference gene primers was used by the study to estimate nucleated cell counts. Profiling relied on immunoSEQ multiplex PCR, and the TCRdb table lists in-frame clones only, not all of them. D and trimming were read from the DNA, whereas the V and J calls and clone size are those reported in that table. The sample comprises roughly 180,000 clones, more than 85% of which are singletons, and less than 3.5% rests with the top ten. CDR1 and CDR2 from the germline V gene are LGHNT and FRNRAP. This CDR3 spans 12 amino acids. The V end lost 7 bases, the J end lost 3 bases, and 9 bases lay between the germline ends. These data are taken from a study of blood T cell repertoires in COVID-19. Looking at the study overall: Samples taken during acute and convalescent COVID-19 were collected in the United States, Italy and Spain.

The sequenced sample consisted of peripheral blood. This clonotype was obtained from a woman aged 25 to 39 with active or convalescent COVID-19. V and J are TRBV12-5 and TRBJ2-5, with D tentatively TRBD2 (5 bases). The DNA of the CDR3 is TGTGCTAGTGCCTCGGGGAAAGAGACCCAGTACTTC. Protein sequence: CASASGKETQYF. Based on the CDR3 plus reference TRBV12-5 and TRBJ2-5, the full variable domain is DARVTQTPRHKVTEMGQEVTMRCQPILGHNTVFWYRQTMMQGLELLAYFRNRAPLDDSGMPKDRFSAEMPDATLATLKIQPSEPRDSAVYFCASASGKETQYFGPGTRLLVL.